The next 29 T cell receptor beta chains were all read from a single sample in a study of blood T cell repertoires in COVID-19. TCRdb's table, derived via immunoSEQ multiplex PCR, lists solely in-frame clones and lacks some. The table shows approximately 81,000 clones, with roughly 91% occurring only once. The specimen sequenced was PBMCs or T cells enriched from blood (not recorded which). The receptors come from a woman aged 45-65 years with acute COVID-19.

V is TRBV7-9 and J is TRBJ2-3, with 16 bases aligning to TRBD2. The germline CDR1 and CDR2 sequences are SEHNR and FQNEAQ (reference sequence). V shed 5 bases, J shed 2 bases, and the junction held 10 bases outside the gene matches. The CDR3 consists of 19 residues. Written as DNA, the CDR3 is TGTGCCAGCAGCCGATTGTTGGGACTAGCGGGAGGGATCACAGATACGCAGTATTTT. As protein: CASSRLLGLAGGITDTQYF.

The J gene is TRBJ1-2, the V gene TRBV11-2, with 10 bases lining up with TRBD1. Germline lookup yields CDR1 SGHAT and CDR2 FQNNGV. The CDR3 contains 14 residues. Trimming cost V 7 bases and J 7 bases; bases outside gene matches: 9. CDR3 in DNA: TGTGCCAGCAATTCTTGGGGACAGGGGTCTGGCTACACCTTC. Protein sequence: CASNSWGQGSGYTF.

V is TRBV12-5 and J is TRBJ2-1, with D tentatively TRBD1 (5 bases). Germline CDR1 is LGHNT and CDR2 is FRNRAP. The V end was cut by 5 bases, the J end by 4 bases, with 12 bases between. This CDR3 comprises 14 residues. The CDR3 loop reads CASGRTRVYNEQFF. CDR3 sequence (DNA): TGTGCTAGTGGTCGCACCAGGGTGTACAATGAGCAGTTCTTC.

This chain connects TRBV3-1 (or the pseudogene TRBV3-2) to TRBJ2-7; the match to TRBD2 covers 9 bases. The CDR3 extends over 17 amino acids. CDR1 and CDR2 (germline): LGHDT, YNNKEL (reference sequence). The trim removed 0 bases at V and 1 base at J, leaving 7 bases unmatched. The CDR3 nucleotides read TGTGCCAGCAGCCAAGATCCGGCGGGAGGGCCTTCCTACGAGCAGTACTTC. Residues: CASSQDPAGGPSYEQYF.

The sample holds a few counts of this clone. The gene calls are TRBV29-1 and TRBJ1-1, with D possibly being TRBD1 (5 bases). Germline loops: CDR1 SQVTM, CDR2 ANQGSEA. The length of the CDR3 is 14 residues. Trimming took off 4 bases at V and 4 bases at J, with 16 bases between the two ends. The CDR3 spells CSVVLYRGSTEAFF. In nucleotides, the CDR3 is TGCAGCGTTGTTCTATACCGGGGGAGCACTGAAGCTTTCTTT.

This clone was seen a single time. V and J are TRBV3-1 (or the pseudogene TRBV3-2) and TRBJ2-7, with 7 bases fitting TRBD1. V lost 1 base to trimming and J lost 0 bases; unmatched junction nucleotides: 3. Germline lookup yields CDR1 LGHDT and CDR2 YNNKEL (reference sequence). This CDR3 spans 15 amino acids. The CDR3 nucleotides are TGTGCCAGCAGCCAAGGTACAGGGGCCTCCTACGAGCAGTACTTC. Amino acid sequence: CASSQGTGASYEQYF.

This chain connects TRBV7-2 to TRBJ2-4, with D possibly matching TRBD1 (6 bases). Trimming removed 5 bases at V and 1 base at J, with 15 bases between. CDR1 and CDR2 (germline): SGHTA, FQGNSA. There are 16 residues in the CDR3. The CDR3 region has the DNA TGTGCCAGCAGCCCCCAATGGGGGCAGGCCAAAAACATTCAGTACTTC. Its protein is CASSPQWGQAKNIQYF.

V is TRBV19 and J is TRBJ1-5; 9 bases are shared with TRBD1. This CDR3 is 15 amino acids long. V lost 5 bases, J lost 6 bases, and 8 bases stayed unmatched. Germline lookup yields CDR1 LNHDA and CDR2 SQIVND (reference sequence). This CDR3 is CASSPYRGLGQPQHF. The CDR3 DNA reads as TGTGCCAGTAGTCCTTACAGGGGGCTTGGTCAGCCCCAGCATTTT.

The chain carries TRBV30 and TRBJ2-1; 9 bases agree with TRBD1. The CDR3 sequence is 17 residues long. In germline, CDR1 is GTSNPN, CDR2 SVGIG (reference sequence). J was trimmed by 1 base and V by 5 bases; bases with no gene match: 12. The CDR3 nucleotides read TGTGCCTGGGCCTCCGGGACAGGGAGCGTGTCCTACAATGAGCAGTTCTTC. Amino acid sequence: CAWASGTGSVSYNEQFF.

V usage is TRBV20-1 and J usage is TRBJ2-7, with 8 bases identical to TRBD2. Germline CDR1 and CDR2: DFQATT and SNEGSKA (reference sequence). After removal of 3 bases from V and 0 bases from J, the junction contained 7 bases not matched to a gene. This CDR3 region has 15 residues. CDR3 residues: CSASDLSGSSYEQYF. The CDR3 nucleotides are TGCAGTGCTAGTGACTTGAGCGGGAGCTCCTACGAGCAGTACTTC.

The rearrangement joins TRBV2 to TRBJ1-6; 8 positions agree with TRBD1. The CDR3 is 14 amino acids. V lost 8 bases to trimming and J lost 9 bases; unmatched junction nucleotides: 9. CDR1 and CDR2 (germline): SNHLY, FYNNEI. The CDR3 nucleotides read TGTGCCAGCGGATATACAGGGGGAGGTTCACCCCTCCACTTT. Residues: CASGYTGGGSPLHF.

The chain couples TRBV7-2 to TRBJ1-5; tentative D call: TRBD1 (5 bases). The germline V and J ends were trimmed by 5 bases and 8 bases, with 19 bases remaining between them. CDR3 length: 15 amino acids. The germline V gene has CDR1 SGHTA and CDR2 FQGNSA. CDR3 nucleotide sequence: TGTGCCAGCAGCGGGGGGGGGACCAATAGGAAGCCCCAGCATTTT. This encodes CASSGGGTNRKPQHF.

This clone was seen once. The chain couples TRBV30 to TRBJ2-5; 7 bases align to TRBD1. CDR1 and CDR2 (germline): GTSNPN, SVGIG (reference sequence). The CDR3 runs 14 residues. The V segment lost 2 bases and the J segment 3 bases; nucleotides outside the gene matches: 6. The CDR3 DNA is TGTGCCTGGAGTCTTTCCGGGACAGAAGAGACCCAGTACTTC. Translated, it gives CAWSLSGTEETQYF.

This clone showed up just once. The CDR3 protein is CASSYGLAGTGELFF. CDR3 in DNA: TGTGCCAGCAGCTACGGACTAGCAGGCACCGGGGAGCTGTTTTTT. This sequence joins TRBV7-8 and TRBJ2-2; 8 bases fit TRBD2. J lost 4 bases, V lost 4 bases, and 5 bases had no gene match. CDR3 size: 15 residues. From germline, CDR1 is SGHVS and CDR2 FQNEAQ.

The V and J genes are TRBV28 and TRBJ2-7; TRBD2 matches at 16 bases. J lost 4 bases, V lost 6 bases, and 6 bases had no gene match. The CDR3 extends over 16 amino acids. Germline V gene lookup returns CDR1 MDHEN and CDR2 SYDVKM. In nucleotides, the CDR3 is TGTGCCAGCAGCCCGGGACTAGCGGGAGGGCCTTACGAGCAGTACTTC. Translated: CASSPGLAGGPYEQYF.

The CDR3 DNA sequence: TGTGCCAGCACCACGGCCCGGGACTACACAGATACGCAGTATTTT. Its translation is CASTTARDYTDTQYF. The chain has TRBV27 and TRBJ2-3; the match to TRBD2 covers 7 bases. Trimming cost V 7 bases and J 2 bases; bases outside gene matches: 9. CDR1 and CDR2 from the germline V gene are MNHEY and SMNVEV (reference sequence). This CDR3 contains 15 residues.

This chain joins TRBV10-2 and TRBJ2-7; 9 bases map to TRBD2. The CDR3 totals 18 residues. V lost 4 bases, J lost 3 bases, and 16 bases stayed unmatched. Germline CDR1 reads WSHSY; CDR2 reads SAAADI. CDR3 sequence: CASSGRWTSAGQGYEQYF. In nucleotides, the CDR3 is TGCGCCAGCAGTGGGCGCTGGACTAGCGCGGGTCAAGGCTACGAGCAGTACTTC.

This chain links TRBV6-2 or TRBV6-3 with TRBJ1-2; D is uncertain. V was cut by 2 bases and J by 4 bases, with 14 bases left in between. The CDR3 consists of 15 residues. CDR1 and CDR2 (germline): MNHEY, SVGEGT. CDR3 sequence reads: CASSYGSVAGYGYTF. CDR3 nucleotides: TGTGCCAGCAGTTACGGGTCGGTGGCAGGCTATGGCTACACCTTC.

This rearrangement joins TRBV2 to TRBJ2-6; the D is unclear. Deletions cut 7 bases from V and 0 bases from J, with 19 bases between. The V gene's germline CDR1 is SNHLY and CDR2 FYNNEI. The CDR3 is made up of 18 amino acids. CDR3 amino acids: CASKMTIPRVSGANVLTF. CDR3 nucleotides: TGTGCCAGCAAGATGACAATTCCTCGTGTCTCTGGGGCCAACGTCCTGACTTTC.

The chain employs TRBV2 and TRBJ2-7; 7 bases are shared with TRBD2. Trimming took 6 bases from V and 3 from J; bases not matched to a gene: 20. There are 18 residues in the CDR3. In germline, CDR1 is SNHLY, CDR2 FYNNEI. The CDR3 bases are TGTGCCAGCAGCGCACCGGGACTACGAGCACAAAGATTCTACGAGCAGTACTTC. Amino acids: CASSAPGLRAQRFYEQYF.

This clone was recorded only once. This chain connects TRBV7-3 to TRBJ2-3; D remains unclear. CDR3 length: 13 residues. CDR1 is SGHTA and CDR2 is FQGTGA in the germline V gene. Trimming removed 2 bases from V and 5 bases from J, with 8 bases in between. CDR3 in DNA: TGTGCCAGCAGCTTATCGCCGGGAGATACGCAGTATTTT. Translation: CASSLSPGDTQYF.

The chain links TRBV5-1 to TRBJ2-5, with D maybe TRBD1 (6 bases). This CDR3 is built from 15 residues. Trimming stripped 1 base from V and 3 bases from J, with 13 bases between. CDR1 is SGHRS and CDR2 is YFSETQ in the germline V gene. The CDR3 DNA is TGCGCCAGCAGCTTGTACCCAGGGGCTGAAGAGACCCAGTACTTC. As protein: CASSLYPGAEETQYF.

The CDR3 loop reads CASSIGQPEAFF. CDR3 sequence (DNA): TGTGCCAGTAGTATAGGACAGCCTGAAGCTTTCTTT. The genes are TRBV19 and TRBJ1-1; D is perhaps TRBD1 (5 bases). CDR1 is LNHDA, CDR2 SQIVND, per germline (reference sequence). Deletions cut 1 base from V and 6 bases from J, with 6 bases between. The CDR3 spans 12 residues. Looking up the rest from reference TRBV19 and TRBJ1-1 gives the full variable domain: DGGITQSPKYLFRKEGQNVTLSCEQNLNHDAMYWYRQDPGQGLRLIYYSQIVNDFQKGDIAEGYSVSREKKESFPLTVTSAQKNPTAFYLCASSIGQPEAFFGQGTRLTVV.

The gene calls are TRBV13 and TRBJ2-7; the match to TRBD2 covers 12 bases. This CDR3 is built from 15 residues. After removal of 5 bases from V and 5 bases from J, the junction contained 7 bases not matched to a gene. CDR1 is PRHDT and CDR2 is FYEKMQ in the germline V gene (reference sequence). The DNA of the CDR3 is TGTGCCAGCAGCCAACCGACTAGCGGGAGAAACGAGCAGTACTTC. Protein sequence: CASSQPTSGRNEQYF.

CDR3 loop: CASSRRLAEPTDTQYF. DNA of the CDR3: TGTGCCAGTAGTCGGAGACTAGCGGAACCCACAGATACGCAGTATTTT. The gene calls are TRBV19 and TRBJ2-3; 9 bases fit TRBD2. Per the germline V gene, CDR1 is LNHDA and CDR2 is SQIVND (reference sequence). J was trimmed by 2 bases and V by 5 bases; bases with no gene match: 8. CDR3 length: 16 residues.

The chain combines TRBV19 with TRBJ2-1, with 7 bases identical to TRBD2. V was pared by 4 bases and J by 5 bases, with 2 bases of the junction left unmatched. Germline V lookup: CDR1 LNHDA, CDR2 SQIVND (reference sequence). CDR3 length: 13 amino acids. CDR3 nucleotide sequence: TGTGCCAGTAGTACCCTAGCGGACAATGAGCAGTTCTTC. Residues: CASSTLADNEQFF.

The CDR3 DNA is TGTGCCAGCCGCTCCTACAATGAGCAGTTCTTC. Translated: CASRSYNEQFF. The chain employs TRBV2 and TRBJ2-1, with D hard to call. Germline V gives CDR1 SNHLY, CDR2 FYNNEI. V gave up 8 bases and J gave up 0 bases, with 2 bases separating them. The CDR3 loop spans 11 amino acids. The complete variable domain, with remaining parts taken from reference TRBV2 and TRBJ2-1, reads EPEVTQTPSHQVTQMGQEVILRCVPISNHLYFYWYRQILGQKVEFLVSFYNNEISEKSEIFDDQFSVERPDGSNFTLKIRSTKLEDSAMYFCASRSYNEQFFGPGTRLTVL.

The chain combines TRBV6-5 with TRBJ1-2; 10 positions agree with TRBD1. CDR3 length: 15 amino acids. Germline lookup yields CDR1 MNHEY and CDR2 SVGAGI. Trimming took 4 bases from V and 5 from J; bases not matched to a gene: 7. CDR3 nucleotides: TGTGCCAGCAGTTTCGGACAGGGGGTACTTTATGGCTACACCTTC. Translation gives CASSFGQGVLYGYTF.

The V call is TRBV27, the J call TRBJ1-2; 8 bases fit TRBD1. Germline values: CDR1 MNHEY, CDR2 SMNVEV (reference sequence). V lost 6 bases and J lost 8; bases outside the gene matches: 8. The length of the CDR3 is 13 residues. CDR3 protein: CASRPDRARGYTF. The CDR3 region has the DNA TGTGCCAGCAGACCGGACAGGGCGCGGGGCTACACCTTC.